This TCR beta chain came from a study of sequential checkpoint blockade in melanoma. Study details: After both sequences, patients received maintenance nivolumab. After nivolumab or ipilimumab alone, twenty-two patients had week-13 rebiopsies. The study, taken as a whole, reports: Mutational load did not correlate with tumor T-cell fraction or clonality. For nivolumab-first patients, baseline tumor clonality was associated with response.

Unmatched junction bases numbered 2, after V lost 4 bases and J lost 0 bases. Germline lookup yields CDR1 KGHSH and CDR2 LQKENI. The CDR3 runs to 15 residues. To note about this clone: Its antigen is still unknown.

Described treatment: randomized to nivolumab then ipilimumab (arm A) or the reverse (arm B). The repertoire was sequenced with immunoSEQ multiplex PCR; TCRdb's copy has only in-frame clones and lacks some. The sample shows more than 2,500 clones, 20% to 25% of them seen only once. V is TRBV18 and J is TRBJ2-7; 11 bases align to TRBD1. The TCR sequence derives from a human patient with melanoma. Some clones in this sample may be carry-over from other donors' samples. This sample comprised tumor tissue (inferred from file names), obtained from a patient given nivolumab and ipilimumab in sequence. The CDR3 loop reads CASSRGQGGSYEQYF. In nucleotides, the CDR3 is TGTGCCAGCTCACGGGGACAGGGGGGCTCCTACGAGCAGTACTTC.